A selection of T cell receptor beta chains follows, all from one sample in a study of T cell changes during pregnancy in multiple sclerosis. Data came from immunoSEQ multiplex PCR; TCRdb stores just in-frame clones and leaves some out. The sample has tens of thousands of clones, 90% seen once. The material was CD8+ T cells from peripheral blood mononuclear cells, obtained before pregnancy. The receptors were gathered from a female donor with multiple sclerosis, enrolled in a pregnancy study. Both conserved end residues are part of each CDR3. Fields, in order: D gene, J gene, V gene, clone size, CDR3 protein, CDR3 DNA. The D gene is left open where the match is weak. Not every row has a clone size; where given, it reads once, few, many or a size class.

>TRBD1|TRBJ2-3|TRBV19|few
CASSEGQGADTQYF
TGTGCCAGTAGTGAGGGACAGGGGGCAGATACGCAGTATTTT
>TRBD1|TRBJ2-7|TRBV10-3|NA
CANSPGQGGGYEQYF
TGTGCCAATTCCCCGGGACAGGGAGGAGGCTACGAGCAGTACTTC
>TRBD2|TRBJ2-1|TRBV7-3|NA
CASSLLAGINEQFF
TGTGCCAGCAGCCTACTAGCGGGGATCAATGAGCAGTTCTTC
>NA|TRBJ1-1|TRBV4-1|NA
CASSLDRRGYEAFF
TGCGCCAGCAGCCTAGACAGGAGGGGTTATGAAGCTTTCTTT
>TRBD1|TRBJ2-7|TRBV13|NA
CASSLGRQGLEQYF
TGTGCCAGCAGCTTAGGCCGACAGGGTCTCGAGCAGTACTTC
>NA|TRBJ2-3|TRBV27|NA
CASSPAGAGDTQYF
TGTGCCAGCAGCCCAGCGGGCGCGGGGGATACGCAGTATTTT
>TRBD1|TRBJ2-1|TRBV9|NA
CASSGGDRDYNEQFF
TGTGCCAGCAGCGGTGGGGACAGGGACTACAATGAGCAGTTCTTC
>NA|TRBJ2-1|TRBV5-6|NA
CASSSTGSVIYNEQFF
TGTGCCAGCAGCTCGACAGGATCCGTGATCTACAATGAGCAGTTCTTC
>NA|TRBJ1-2|TRBV19|NA
CASSIVRGSNYGYTF
TGTGCCAGTAGTATAGTGCGGGGATCGAACTATGGCTACACCTTC
>TRBD2|TRBJ2-1|TRBV7-6|NA
CASSLGAGGLLGNEQFF
TGTGCCAGCAGCTTAGGAGCGGGGGGCCTCCTAGGCAATGAGCAGTTCTTC
>TRBD1|TRBJ2-4|TRBV7-9|NA
CASSSGTGGDIQYF
TGTGCCAGCAGCTCGGGGACAGGGGGGGACATTCAGTACTTC
>TRBD1|TRBJ2-7|TRBV25-1|NA
CASSSPGQGNYEQYF
TGTGCCAGCAGTAGCCCGGGACAGGGTAACTACGAGCAGTACTTC
>NA|TRBJ1-3|TRBV13|NA
CASSLPGNTIYF
TGTGCCAGCAGCTTACCAGGAAACACCATATATTTT
>NA|TRBJ1-1|TRBV4-2|NA
CASSLVVTVLNTEAFF
TGTGCCAGCAGCTTGGTTGTCACGGTGCTGAACACTGAAGCTTTCTTT
>NA|TRBJ1-5|TRBV18|NA
CASSPGGFHSNQPQHF
TGTGCCAGCTCACCAGGCGGGTTTCATAGCAATCAGCCCCAGCATTTT
>TRBD2|TRBJ2-7|TRBV4-1|NA
CASSQTGGNDEQYF
TGCGCCAGCAGCCAGACGGGGGGGAATGACGAGCAGTACTTC
>TRBD2|TRBJ2-3|TRBV9|NA
CASSVGGGGTDTQYF
TGTGCCAGCAGCGTAGGCGGGGGGGGCACAGATACGCAGTATTTT
>TRBD1|TRBJ1-4|TRBV9|once
CASSRTGANEKLFF
TGTGCCAGCAGCCGGACAGGGGCTAATGAAAAACTGTTTTTT
>TRBD1|TRBJ2-3|TRBV2|NA
CASSERDRADTQYF
TGTGCCAGCAGTGAGCGGGACAGGGCAGATACGCAGTATTTT
>NA|TRBJ1-1|TRBV29-1|NA
CSVQGYRAFNTEAFF
TGCAGCGTTCAGGGGTACAGGGCCTTCAACACTGAAGCTTTCTTT
>TRBD1|TRBJ1-2|TRBV7-2|NA
CASRPTGDYGYTF
TGTGCCAGCAGACCGACAGGGGACTATGGCTACACCTTC
>TRBD1|TRBJ2-5|TRBV9|NA
CASSVASGQNYELQYF
TGTGCCAGCAGCGTAGCGTCGGGACAGAACTACGAGTTGCAGTACTTC
>TRBD2|TRBJ2-7|TRBV7-2|NA
CASSPSGGNYEQYF
TGTGCCAGCAGCCCAAGCGGGGGGAACTACGAGCAGTACTTC
>TRBD1|TRBJ1-5|TRBV2|NA
CASKTGDQPQHF
TGTGCCAGCAAAACAGGGGATCAGCCCCAGCATTTT
>TRBD2|TRBJ2-7|TRBV11-2|NA
CASSPTAGGPSYEQYF
TGTGCCAGCAGCCCCACGGCGGGGGGGCCGAGTTACGAGCAGTACTTC
>NA|TRBJ1-1|TRBV12-2|NA
CASREITGTSTEAFF
TGTGCAAGTCGCGAAATAACAGGGACGAGCACTGAAGCTTTCTTT
>TRBD1|TRBJ2-7|TRBV5-5|once
CASEGGQGREQYF
TGTGCCAGCGAGGGGGGACAGGGTCGCGAGCAGTACTTC
>NA|TRBJ2-2|TRBV6-4|many
CASSGGADTGELFF
TGTGCCAGCAGTGGCGGGGCGGACACCGGGGAGCTGTTTTTT
>NA|TRBJ1-1|TRBV2|NA
CASNQDGGRVNTEAFF
TGTGCCAGCAACCAAGATGGGGGCAGGGTGAACACTGAAGCTTTCTTT
>TRBD1|TRBJ2-6|TRBV9|NA
CASSGRDRGSGANVLTF
TGTGCCAGCAGCGGCCGGGACAGGGGCTCTGGGGCCAACGTCCTGACTTTC
>NA|TRBJ2-5|TRBV4-2|NA
CASSQPDPSTGGRAPEPTQYF
TGTGCCAGCAGCCAACCTGACCCTTCTACAGGGGGGAGGGCTCCTGAGCCGACCCAGTACTTC
>NA|TRBJ2-7|TRBV2|NA
CASSGVNSYEQYF
TGTGCCAGCAGTGGTGTCAACTCCTACGAGCAGTACTTC
>NA|TRBJ1-1|TRBV29-1|NA
CSVDGVQGTEAFF
TGCAGCGTTGACGGAGTCCAGGGCACTGAAGCTTTCTTT
>NA|TRBJ1-1|TRBV7-9|once
CASSLTLTEAFF
TGTGCCAGCAGCTTAACGCTAACTGAAGCTTTCTTT
>TRBD2|TRBJ2-7|TRBV4-2|NA
CASSQSTSGMIYEQYF
TGTGCCAGCAGCCAATCGACTAGCGGGATGATCTACGAGCAGTACTTC
>TRBD1|TRBJ1-2|TRBV27|NA
CASSSSPAGTAPYGYTF
TGTGCCAGCAGTTCTTCCCCAGCCGGGACAGCCCCATATGGCTACACCTTC
>NA|TRBJ1-1|TRBV12-5|NA
CASGIGRGEAFF
TGTGCTAGTGGTATAGGAAGGGGCGAAGCTTTCTTT
>TRBD1|TRBJ1-1|TRBV11-2|NA
CASSFWTGPMNTEAFF
TGTGCCAGCAGCTTTTGGACAGGCCCCATGAACACTGAAGCTTTCTTT
>NA|TRBJ2-7|TRBV6-5|NA
CASSYSTGNEQYF
TGTGCCAGCAGTTACTCGACCGGGAACGAGCAGTACTTC
>TRBD1|TRBJ1-2|TRBV29-1|NA
CSAGTDYTF
TGCAGCGCCGGGACAGACTACACCTTC
>TRBD1|TRBJ1-1|TRBV7-9|few
CASSLRNGDREAFF
TGTGCCAGCAGCCTCCGGAACGGGGACAGGGAAGCTTTCTTT
>TRBD2|TRBJ2-5|TRBV30|NA
CAWSLSGGLLETQYF
TGTGCCTGGAGTCTTAGCGGGGGCTTGTTGGAGACCCAGTACTTC
>TRBD2|TRBJ2-3|TRBV9|NA
CASTLRAGGPFSTDTQYF
TGTGCCAGCACACTGCGAGCGGGGGGGCCTTTCAGCACAGATACGCAGTATTTT
>NA|TRBJ2-5|TRBV4-2|NA
CASSQSLTGPLETQYF
TGTGCCAGCAGCCAGTCTCTTACAGGGCCGTTAGAGACCCAGTACTTC
>NA|TRBJ1-5|TRBV5-5|NA
CASSLAFGNQPQHF
TGTGCCAGCAGCTTGGCTTTCGGGAATCAGCCCCAGCATTTT
>NA|TRBJ2-7|TRBV18|NA
CASGDWGEPYEQYF
TGTGCCAGCGGGGATTGGGGAGAACCCTACGAGCAGTACTTC
>NA|TRBJ2-7|TRBV14|NA
CASSPRIAVPPHFSYEQYF
TGTGCCAGCAGCCCGCGAATCGCGGTCCCTCCTCACTTCTCCTACGAGCAGTACTTC
>TRBD2|TRBJ2-7|TRBV9|NA
CASSQSGDLSYEQYF
TGTGCCAGCAGCCAGAGCGGGGACCTCTCCTACGAGCAGTACTTC
>NA|TRBJ2-7|TRBV5-8|few
CASSPNYEQYF
TGTGCCAGCAGCCCAAACTACGAGCAGTACTTC
>TRBD2|TRBJ2-7|TRBV4-1|NA
CASSRTSGTLYEQYF
TGCGCCAGCAGTCGGACTAGCGGGACCTTATACGAGCAGTACTTC
>NA|TRBJ1-2|TRBV30|NA
CAWKHRYIGYGYTF
TGTGCCTGGAAGCACAGGTACATCGGCTATGGCTACACCTTC
>TRBD1|TRBJ1-3|TRBV19|NA
CASSLGTGGYSGNTIYF
TGTGCCAGTAGTCTTGGGACAGGGGGATACTCTGGAAACACCATATATTTT
>TRBD1|TRBJ2-2|TRBV4-2|NA
CASSQLRQGAGGELFF
TGTGCCAGCAGCCAGCTTCGACAGGGGGCCGGCGGGGAGCTGTTTTTT